This TCR beta chain is from a study of blood T cells in healthy people across ages. Findings of the study overall: Nothing was known about donor CMV status, and this possibly confounded expanded clonotype changes.

The second PCR ran roughly 7 to 12 cycles with a sample-barcoded 5' primer and J-beta primers. TCRdb itself ran the 5' RACE reads through MiXCR, one entry per CDR3 protein. The repertoire has 910,000 or so distinct CDR3 sequences, approximately 50% of them found once; the top ten carry about 22%. From germline, CDR1 is SGHTA and CDR2 FQGNSA. V lost 6 bases, J lost 0 bases, and 19 bases lay in between. The CDR3 is 17 residues long. About this clonotype itself: What it binds is not known.

The sequencing sample was made of blood. The clonotype was recovered from an older woman in good health. The chain combines TRBV7-2 with TRBJ2-3, with TRBD2 as a possible D gene (6 bases). The chain's CDR3 is CASRSPPWEESTDTQYF. The CDR3 DNA is TGTGCCAGCAGATCCCCTCCGTGGGAGGAAAGCACAGATACGCAGTATTTT.